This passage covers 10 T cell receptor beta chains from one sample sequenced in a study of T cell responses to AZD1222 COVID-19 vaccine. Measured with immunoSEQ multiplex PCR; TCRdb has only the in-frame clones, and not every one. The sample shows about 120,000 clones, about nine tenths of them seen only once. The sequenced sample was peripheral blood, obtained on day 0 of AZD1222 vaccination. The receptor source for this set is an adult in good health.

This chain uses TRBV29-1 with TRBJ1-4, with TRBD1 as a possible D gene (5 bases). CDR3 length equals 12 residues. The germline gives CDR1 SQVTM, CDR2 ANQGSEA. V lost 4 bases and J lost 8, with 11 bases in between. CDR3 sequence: CSVVAGPEKLFF. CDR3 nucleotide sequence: TGCAGCGTTGTGGCAGGGCCCGAAAAACTGTTTTTT.

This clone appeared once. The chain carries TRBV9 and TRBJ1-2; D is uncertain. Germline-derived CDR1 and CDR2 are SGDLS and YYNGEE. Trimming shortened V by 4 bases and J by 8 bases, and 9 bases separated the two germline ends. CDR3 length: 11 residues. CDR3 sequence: CASSQDGGYTF. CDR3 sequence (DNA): TGTGCCAGCAGCCAAGATGGCGGCTACACCTTC.

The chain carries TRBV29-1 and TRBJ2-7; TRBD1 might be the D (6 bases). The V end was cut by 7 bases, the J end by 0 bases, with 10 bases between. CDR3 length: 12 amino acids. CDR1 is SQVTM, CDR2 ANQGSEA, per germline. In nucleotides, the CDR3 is TGCAGCGCCACAGGGAGCTCCTACGAGCAGTACTTC. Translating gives CSATGSSYEQYF.

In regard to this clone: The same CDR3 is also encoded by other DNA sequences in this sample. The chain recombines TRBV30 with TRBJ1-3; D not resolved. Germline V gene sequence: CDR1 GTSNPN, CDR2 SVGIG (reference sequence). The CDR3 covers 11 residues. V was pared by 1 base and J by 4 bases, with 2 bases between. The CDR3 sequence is CAWSGGNTIYF. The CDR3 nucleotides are TGTGCCTGGAGTGGAGGAAACACCATATATTTT.

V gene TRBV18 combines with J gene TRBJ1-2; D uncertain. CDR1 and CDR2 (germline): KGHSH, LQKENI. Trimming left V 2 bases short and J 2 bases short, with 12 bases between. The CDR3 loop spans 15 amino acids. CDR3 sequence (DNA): TGTGCCAGCTCACCAGCGACGGCGGGAAACTATGGCTACACCTTC. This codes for CASSPATAGNYGYTF.

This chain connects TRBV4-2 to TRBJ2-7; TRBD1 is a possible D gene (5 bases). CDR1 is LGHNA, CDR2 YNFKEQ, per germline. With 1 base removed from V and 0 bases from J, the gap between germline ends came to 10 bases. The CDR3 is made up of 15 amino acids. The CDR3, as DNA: TGTGCCAGCAGCCAAGTACCCGACAGCTCCTACGAGCAGTACTTC. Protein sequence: CASSQVPDSSYEQYF.

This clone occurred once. In nucleotides, the CDR3 is TGTGCCAGTAGTAATCGAGGGGCCACCTACGAGCAGTACTTC. It is translated as CASSNRGATYEQYF. The rearrangement uses TRBV19 and TRBJ2-7, with D perhaps being TRBD1 or TRBD2 (5 bases each). CDR1 and CDR2 (germline): LNHDA, SQIVND (reference sequence). Trimming shortened V by 4 bases and J by 2 bases, and 12 bases separated the two germline ends. The CDR3 extends over 14 amino acids.

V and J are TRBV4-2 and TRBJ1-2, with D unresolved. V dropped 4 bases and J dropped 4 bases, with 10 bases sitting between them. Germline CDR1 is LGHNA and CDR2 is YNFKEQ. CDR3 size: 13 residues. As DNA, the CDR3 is TGTGCCAGCAGCCCCGGAGGGTTCTATGGCTACACCTTC. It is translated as CASSPGGFYGYTF.

The chain's CDR3 is CASSLIGMGTGELFF. Here the CDR3 DNA reads TGTGCCAGCAGCTTAATAGGGATGGGCACCGGGGAGCTGTTTTTT. The genes are TRBV7-8 and TRBJ2-2; D gene uncertain. V lost 2 bases, J lost 4 bases, and 11 bases lay in between. This CDR3 has 15 amino acids. Germline CDR1 reads SGHVS; CDR2 reads FQNEAQ.

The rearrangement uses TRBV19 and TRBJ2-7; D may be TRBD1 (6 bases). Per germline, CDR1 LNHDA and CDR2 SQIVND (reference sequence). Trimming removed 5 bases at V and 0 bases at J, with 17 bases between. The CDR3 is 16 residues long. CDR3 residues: CASSYSDSFNSYEQYF. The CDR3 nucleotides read TGTGCCAGTAGTTATTCGGACAGTTTCAACTCCTACGAGCAGTACTTC.